These 27 T cell receptor beta chains were all obtained from the same sample, sequenced in a study of blood T cell repertoires in COVID-19. This table comes from immunoSEQ multiplex PCR, and its TCRdb copy is limited to in-frame clones, with some not included. This sample has approximately 280,000 clones; around nine tenths occur once, and the top ten carry under 3%. Specimen: PBMCs or T cells enriched from blood (not recorded which). These receptors came from a young woman who had recovered from COVID-19.

The chain links TRBV19 to TRBJ2-2, with 7 bases fitting TRBD1. CDR1 is LNHDA, CDR2 SQIVND, per germline (reference sequence). This CDR3 has 19 residues. V trimming: 6 bases; J trimming: 6 bases; junction bases outside the gene matches: 22. The CDR3 sequence: CASSLIEAKGGFISGELFF. Here the CDR3 DNA reads TGTGCCAGTAGCCTTATAGAAGCCAAAGGGGGCTTTATTTCCGGGGAGCTGTTTTTT.

The gene calls are TRBV15 and TRBJ2-5; TRBD1 agrees at 8 bases. The CDR3 is made up of 13 amino acids. Per germline, CDR1 LNHNV and CDR2 YYDKDF (reference sequence). The junction had 9 bases not matched to a gene; V was cut back by 11 bases and J by 4 bases. The CDR3 region is CAASTGVGETQYF. CDR3 DNA: TGTGCCGCATCGACAGGGGTGGGAGAGACCCAGTACTTC.

This rearrangement joins TRBV27 to TRBJ2-1; 9 positions agree with TRBD2. CDR3 length: 17 residues. Germline V lookup: CDR1 MNHEY, CDR2 SMNVEV (reference sequence). J lost 4 bases, V lost 6 bases, and 13 bases had no gene match. CDR3 in amino acids: CASSAYVAGAFYNEQFF. The CDR3 DNA reads as TGTGCCAGCAGCGCTTACGTAGCGGGAGCTTTTTACAATGAGCAGTTCTTC.

This clone was seen a single time. V is TRBV6-2 or TRBV6-3 and J is TRBJ2-7; TRBD1 matches 8 bases. The length of the CDR3 is 16 residues. V shed 2 bases, J shed 3 bases, and the junction held 9 bases outside the gene matches. Germline V CDR1 and CDR2: MNHEY, SVGEGT. As DNA, the CDR3 is TGTGCCAGCAGTTACACTACAGGGGGTATCAACTACGAGCAGTACTTC. The encoded protein is CASSYTTGGINYEQYF.

Worth noting for this clone: The sample has other DNA sequences that encode this CDR3 too. The rearrangement links TRBV5-1 to TRBJ1-1, with TRBD1 identical over 7 bases. Germline lookup yields CDR1 SGHRS and CDR2 YFSETQ. V gave up 4 bases and J gave up 3 bases; unmatched junction bases: 3. The CDR3 totals 13 residues. In nucleotides, the CDR3 is TGCGCCAGCAGCCCCCAGGGGGACACTGAAGCTTTCTTT. It codes for CASSPQGDTEAFF.

This sequence joins TRBV29-1 and TRBJ1-1; D is perhaps TRBD1 (6 bases). Germline CDR1 SQVTM, CDR2 ANQGSEA. V was cut by 0 bases and J by 5 bases, with 10 bases left in between. This CDR3 comprises 13 residues. The DNA for the CDR3 is TGCAGCGTTGAAGAACAGGGAGGGACTGAAGCTTTCTTT. Amino acids: CSVEEQGGTEAFF.

This clone appeared a few times. The V and J genes are TRBV6-1 and TRBJ1-6, with D unresolved. Per germline, CDR1 MNHNS and CDR2 SASEGT. Trimming left V 1 base short and J 5 bases short, with 9 bases between. This CDR3 has 15 residues. In DNA, the CDR3 is TGTGCCAGCAGTGAAGGGCCGGAGAATAATTCACCCCTCCACTTT. Translated: CASSEGPENNSPLHF.

This chain links TRBV3-1 (or the pseudogene TRBV3-2) with TRBJ2-4, with D tentatively TRBD2 (5 bases). The CDR3 is 15 amino acids. V shed 3 bases and J shed 1 base, with 10 bases lying between them. Germline V gene data show CDR1 as LGHDT and CDR2 as YNNKEL (reference sequence). CDR3 amino acids: CASSQLSGAKNIQYF. CDR3 nucleotides: TGTGCCAGCAGCCAGTTGTCGGGGGCCAAAAACATTCAGTACTTC.

The chain employs TRBV19 and TRBJ2-7, with 13 nucleotides matching TRBD2. The CDR3 has 16 residues. Per the germline V gene, CDR1 is LNHDA and CDR2 is SQIVND (reference sequence). Trimming at V came to 4 bases and at J to 1 base, leaving 4 bases not matched to a gene. This chain's CDR3 is CASSTRTSGGSYEQYF. In DNA, the CDR3 is TGTGCCAGTAGTACCCGGACTAGCGGGGGATCCTACGAGCAGTACTTC.

V and J are TRBV10-2 and TRBJ1-2; 8 bases map to TRBD1. The CDR3 loop spans 15 amino acids. Germline V gene sequence: CDR1 WSHSY, CDR2 SAAADI. The V segment lost 5 bases and the J segment 4 bases; nucleotides outside the gene matches: 9. The CDR3 here is CASSPEDRAVYGYTF. CDR3 nucleotide sequence: TGCGCCAGCAGTCCTGAGGACAGGGCTGTCTATGGCTACACCTTC.

This rearrangement joins TRBV29-1 to TRBJ2-7, with 7 positions matching TRBD1. J gave up 0 bases and V 5 bases, and 4 bases lay outside the gene matches. This CDR3 is built from 13 residues. Germline lookup yields CDR1 SQVTM and CDR2 ANQGSEA. The CDR3 DNA reads as TGCAGCGTTCTGGGACAGCTCTCCTACGAGCAGTACTTC. Residues: CSVLGQLSYEQYF.

This clone has only a few counts. The chain combines TRBV9 with TRBJ2-1, with D perhaps matching TRBD1 (6 bases). V was trimmed by 7 bases and J by 0 bases, leaving 11 bases between them. Germline-derived CDR1 and CDR2 are SGDLS and YYNGEE. The length of the CDR3 is 14 residues. The CDR3 loop is CASSTGTSYNEQFF. The CDR3 DNA reads TGTGCCAGCTCTACAGGGACCTCCTACAATGAGCAGTTCTTC.

This rearrangement joins TRBV4-2 to TRBJ2-7, with 7 nucleotides matching TRBD1. This CDR3 contains 15 residues. Unmatched junction bases numbered 7, after V lost 2 bases and J lost 3 bases. Germline lookup yields CDR1 LGHNA and CDR2 YNFKEQ. CDR3 protein: CASSQTMTGIYEQYF. CDR3 in DNA: TGTGCCAGCAGCCAAACTATGACAGGGATCTACGAGCAGTACTTC.

The chain recombines TRBV11-2 with TRBJ2-7, with 7 bases that match TRBD1. Germline CDR1 and CDR2: SGHAT and FQNNGV. With V trimmed by 3 bases and J by 3 bases, 11 bases remained unmatched. The CDR3 is 16 residues long. This CDR3 reads CASSFLIAGGFYEQYF. The DNA of the CDR3 is TGTGCCAGCAGCTTTCTCATCGCAGGGGGATTCTACGAGCAGTACTTC. The complete variable domain, with remaining parts taken from reference TRBV11-2 and TRBJ2-7, reads EAGVAQSPRYKIIEKRQSVAFWCNPISGHATLYWYQQILGQGPKLLIQFQNNGVVDDSQLPKDRFSAERLKGVDSTLKIQPAKLEDSAVYLCASSFLIAGGFYEQYFGPGTRLTVT.

V is TRBV3-1 (or the pseudogene TRBV3-2) and J is TRBJ2-1; tentatively, D is TRBD1 (5 bases). In germline, CDR1 is LGHDT, CDR2 YNNKEL (reference sequence). The germline V and J ends were trimmed by 1 base and 7 bases, with 14 bases remaining between them. This CDR3 is built from 15 residues. The CDR3 is CASSQARPPGNEQFF. The CDR3 DNA reads as TGTGCCAGCAGCCAAGCTCGCCCACCAGGGAATGAGCAGTTCTTC.

The CDR3 DNA is TGTGCCAGCAGCCCCGGGACAGGGAGCACCTACGAGCAGTACTTC. Translated: CASSPGTGSTYEQYF. The chain joins TRBV5-4 to TRBJ2-7; 9 nucleotides align to TRBD1. The CDR3 is made up of 15 amino acids. V shed 4 bases, J shed 2 bases, and the junction held 7 bases outside the gene matches. CDR1 and CDR2 (germline): SGHNT, YYREEE (reference sequence).

The chain joins TRBV7-9 to TRBJ1-2; D is undetermined. The CDR3 extends over 14 amino acids. V gave up 1 base and J gave up 4 bases, with 10 bases separating them. The germline gives CDR1 SEHNR, CDR2 FQNEAQ (reference sequence). CDR3 protein: CASSLGSPLYGYTF. The CDR3 DNA sequence: TGTGCCAGCAGCTTAGGGAGTCCCCTCTATGGCTACACCTTC.

This chain connects TRBV6-2 or TRBV6-3 to TRBJ1-5, with 7 bases fitting TRBD1. Per germline, CDR1 MNHEY and CDR2 SVGEGT. The CDR3 contains 17 residues. The J segment lost 4 bases and the V segment lost 2 bases, leaving 11 bases of the junction unmatched. CDR3 bases: TGTGCCAGCAGTTACCGACCTCGAGGGACAGTAAATCAGCCCCAGCATTTT. It translates to CASSYRPRGTVNQPQHF.

The rearrangement uses TRBV13 and TRBJ2-5, with 13 bases that match TRBD2. Germline values: CDR1 PRHDT, CDR2 FYEKMQ (reference sequence). The length of the CDR3 is 17 residues. After removal of 4 bases from V and 0 bases from J, the junction contained 5 bases not matched to a gene. CDR3 coding DNA: TGTGCCAGCAGCTCCTTGGGACTAGCGGGGTACCAAGAGACCCAGTACTTC. This sequence encodes CASSSLGLAGYQETQYF.

CDR3 coding DNA: TGTGCCAGCAGCCTGCCGGGACTAGGCTACAATGAGCAGTTCTTC. Its protein product is CASSLPGLGYNEQFF. The genes are TRBV7-9 and TRBJ2-1; 8 bases fit TRBD2. With 5 bases clipped from V and 3 bases from J, the junction kept 6 bases outside the gene matches. Germline CDR1 is SEHNR and CDR2 is FQNEAQ (reference sequence). The CDR3 is 15 amino acids. Based on the CDR3 plus reference TRBV7-9 and TRBJ2-1, the full variable domain is DTGVSQNPRHKITKRGQNVTFRCDPISEHNRLYWYRQTLGQGPEFLTYFQNEAQLEKSRLLSDRFSAERPKGSFSTLEIQRTEQGDSAMYLCASSLPGLGYNEQFFGPGTRLTVL.

This chain uses TRBV7-2 with TRBJ2-1; 9 nucleotides match TRBD2. The CDR3 length is 17 residues. V dropped 1 base and J dropped 4; count of bases not matched to a gene: 8. The germline gives CDR1 SGHTA, CDR2 FQGNSA. The DNA for the CDR3 is TGTGCCAGCAGCTTAGTGTCCGGCGGGAGGGTTTACAATGAGCAGTTCTTC. Translating gives CASSLVSGGRVYNEQFF.

This clone was picked up one time. The chain has TRBV19 and TRBJ2-5; the D gene is possibly TRBD1 (6 bases). Germline values: CDR1 LNHDA, CDR2 SQIVND (reference sequence). The length of the CDR3 is 15 residues. Trimming removed 2 bases at V and 2 bases at J, with 12 bases between. CDR3 in DNA: TGTGCCAGTAGTATACTCGGGACACAACAAGAGACCCAGTACTTC. Translation gives CASSILGTQQETQYF. Using reference TRBV19 and TRBJ2-5 for the parts outside the CDR3, the full variable domain is DGGITQSPKYLFRKEGQNVTLSCEQNLNHDAMYWYRQDPGQGLRLIYYSQIVNDFQKGDIAEGYSVSREKKESFPLTVTSAQKNPTAFYLCASSILGTQQETQYFGPGTRLLVL.

The chain combines TRBV27 with TRBJ2-2, with 8 nucleotides matching TRBD1. The CDR3 is 18 amino acids. J was trimmed by 3 bases and V by 5 bases; bases with no gene match: 14. Germline loops: CDR1 MNHEY, CDR2 SMNVEV (reference sequence). The CDR3 sequence: CASSLQPGQELYTGELFF. The CDR3 nucleotides are TGTGCCAGCAGTCTACAACCGGGACAGGAGCTTTACACCGGGGAGCTGTTTTTT.

The V and J genes are TRBV27 and TRBJ2-1; D might be TRBD2 (6 bases). CDR3 length: 15 residues. The germline V and J ends were trimmed by 2 bases and 1 base, with 9 bases remaining between them. Germline V gives CDR1 MNHEY, CDR2 SMNVEV (reference sequence). This CDR3 reads CASSLVRESYNEQFF. CDR3 DNA: TGTGCCAGCAGTTTAGTCCGGGAGTCCTACAATGAGCAGTTCTTC.

This clone was seen more than once but under ten times. This chain uses TRBV18 with TRBJ1-1; D gene uncertain. This CDR3 spans 12 amino acids. Germline lookup yields CDR1 KGHSH and CDR2 LQKENI. V lost 6 bases, J lost 5 bases, and 10 bases lay in between. The CDR3 loop reads CASSVSGTEAFF. The CDR3 DNA follows: TGTGCCAGCTCGGTTTCGGGGACTGAAGCTTTCTTT.

The gene calls are TRBV7-9 and TRBJ2-5, with D possibly matching TRBD2 (5 bases). There are 12 residues in the CDR3. The V gene's germline CDR1 is SEHNR and CDR2 FQNEAQ (reference sequence). V shed 1 base and J shed 7 bases, with 7 bases lying between them. The CDR3 nucleotides are TGTGCCAGCAGCTTAGTTGAGGGGACCCAGTACTTC. Amino acid sequence: CASSLVEGTQYF.

CDR3 bases: TGTGCCAGCAGCTTGCCTCAGGACTATGGCTACACCTTC. Amino acid sequence: CASSLPQDYGYTF. The chain uses TRBV5-6 and TRBJ1-2, with unresolved D. The CDR3 consists of 13 residues. CDR1 and CDR2 from the germline V gene are SGHDT and YYEEEE. V was shortened by 1 base and J by 3 bases, with 7 bases between the two germline ends.